This T cell receptor (beta chain) came from a study of breast tumors, draining lymph nodes, adjacent tissues. This clonotype was seen at least ten times. Its antigen is still unknown. Study observations and caveats: Tumor and nontumor repertoires were significantly more similar in luminal-like than in basal-like breast cancer.

TCRdb reanalysed the multiplex PCR reads using MiXCR and keeps one entry per CDR3 protein. The sample holds about 130,000 distinct CDR3 sequences, about 20% seen once. The CDR3 is 15 amino acids. Trimming shortened V by 3 bases and J by 8 bases, and 18 bases separated the two germline ends. Germline assignment: CDR1 SGDLS and CDR2 YYNGEE. Breast cancer patients provided tissue from their axillary draining lymph nodes. Sequencing input: axillary lymph node tissue. The chain uses TRBV9 and TRBJ2-1; D possibly corresponds to TRBD1 (5 bases). The TCR originated in a female donor with breast cancer. Some clones in this sample may be carry-over from other donors' samples. The CDR3 sequence is CASSGSGFLGDEQFF. CDR3 DNA: TGTGCCAGCAGCGGATCAGGGTTTTTGGGCGATGAGCAGTTCTTC. The variable domain in full, with the rest retrieved from reference TRBV9 and TRBJ2-1, is DSGVTQTPKHLITATGQRVTLRCSPRSGDLSVYWYQQSLDQGLQFLIQYYNGEERAKGNILERFSAQQFPDLHSELNLSSLELGDSALYFCASSGSGFLGDEQFFGPGTRLTVL.